These 6 T cell receptor beta chains share one sample of origin, sequenced in a study of identical twins. From the 5' RACE reads, TCRdb called clonotypes with MiXCR, one entry per CDR3 protein. The sample yields about 240,000 distinct CDR3 sequences, roughly 12% seen once. This same sample was also part of a study on yellow fever vaccine responses in identical twins.

Sequencing was performed on memory (CD45RO+) T cells sorted from blood. These receptors came from a woman under 30 in good health.

The J gene is TRBJ2-7, the V gene TRBV20-1, with D possibly TRBD1 on 6 matching bases. Looked up from germline, CDR1 is DFQATT and CDR2 is SNEGSKA (reference sequence). Trimming pared 6 bases from V and 6 bases from J, leaving 36 bases between. CDR3 length: 19 amino acids. CDR3 sequence reads: CSAWGHTKGSSFVMSEQYF. The CDR3 DNA is TGCAGTGCCTGGGGGCACACTAAGGGGTCTTCATTTGTAATGTCCGAGCAGTACTTC.

The chain has TRBV6-1 and TRBJ1-5; D is unclear. Germline V gives CDR1 MNHNS, CDR2 SASEGT. V was pared by 6 bases and J by 0 bases, with 18 bases between. The CDR3 sequence is 17 residues long. DNA for the CDR3: TGTGCCAGCAGGCCCTTCGTGGGAGGTTATAGCAATCAGCCCCAGCATTTT. It specifies CASRPFVGGYSNQPQHF.

V and J are TRBV10-1 and TRBJ1-4; D unclear. The CDR3 is 16 residues long. Germline V CDR1 and CDR2: WNHNN, SYGVQD (reference sequence). Trimming removed 6 bases at V and 0 bases at J, with 14 bases between. The CDR3 here is CASRMRRRSTNEKLFF. CDR3 bases: TGCGCCAGCAGGATGAGACGCCGGTCAACTAATGAAAAACTGTTTTTT.

This clonotype was counted between two and nine times. The chain carries TRBV30 and TRBJ2-5; TRBD1 matches 9 bases. This CDR3 is built from 12 residues. The germline CDR1 and CDR2 sequences are GTSNPN and SVGIG (reference sequence). The CDR3 loop is CASDRGGETQYF. The CDR3 DNA reads as TGTGCATCGGACAGGGGTGGGGAGACCCAGTACTTC.

The gene calls are TRBV7-9 and TRBJ2-5; D is unclear. The germline V and J ends were trimmed by 1 base and 5 bases, with 14 bases remaining between them. CDR1 and CDR2 from the germline V gene are SEHNR and FQNEAQ (reference sequence). The CDR3 is 15 residues long. In nucleotides, the CDR3 is TGTGCCAGCAGCTTAGGCGGCAGAACCTGGGAGACCCAGTACTTC. The encoded protein is CASSLGGRTWETQYF.

This chain joins TRBV7-4 and TRBJ1-2; D gene unclear. Germline-derived CDR1 and CDR2 are SGHVT and SQSDAQ. The V end was cut by 4 bases, the J end by 6 bases, with 21 bases between. The CDR3 contains 16 residues. CDR3 residues: CASSYSTHLTGNGYTF. CDR3 sequence (DNA): TGTGCCAGCAGCTACAGCACGCACTTGACTGGGAATGGCTACACCTTC.